A selection of T cell receptor beta chains follows, all from one sample in a study of T cells in localized non-small cell lung cancer. Profiling relied on immunoSEQ multiplex PCR, and the TCRdb table lists in-frame clones only, not all of them. The sample has some 55,000 clones, roughly four fifths seen once. Source: peripheral blood, taken before any cancer treatment. All receptors come from a female donor older than 55 with stage II squamous cell lung carcinoma. CDR3s include the opening cysteine and the closing phenylalanine or tryptophan. D genes are given only for firm matches. Size is stated for part of the rows, as once, few or many counts, or as a class when the clone is expanded.

size	D	J	V	DNA	CDR3
-	-	TRBJ2-1	TRBV7-3	TGTGCCAGCAGCTTAACCCTTACCAACAATGAGCAGTTCTTC	CASSLTLTNNEQFF
-	TRBD1	TRBJ1-2	TRBV7-3	TGTGCCAGCAGCTTCGACAGGGTCTATGGCTACACCTTC	CASSFDRVYGYTF
-	TRBD2	TRBJ2-1	TRBV28	TGTGCCAGCAGGGCTAGCGGGGGGACCAGGGAGGAGCAGTTCTTC	CASRASGGTREEQFF
-	-	TRBJ1-1	TRBV6-6	TGTGCCAGCAGTTACCCCCACAAGGACACTGAAGCTTTCTTT	CASSYPHKDTEAFF
-	TRBD1	TRBJ2-5	TRBV7-3	TGTGCCAGCAGCGCCCTTAGGACAGGGGACTTCCAAGAGACCCAGTACTTC	CASSALRTGDFQETQYF
-	-	TRBJ1-5	TRBV19	TGTGCCAGTGGAGGGGGGGCGAATCAGCCCCAGCATTTT	CASGGGANQPQHF
once	TRBD2	TRBJ2-5	TRBV7-6	TGTGCCAGCAGCTCGGGACTAGCGGGGGGGCGACAAGAGACCCAGTACTTC	CASSSGLAGGRQETQYF
-	-	TRBJ2-1	TRBV5-1	TGCGCCAGCAGCTTGGCCTGGGGACGCAATGAGCAGTTCTTC	CASSLAWGRNEQFF
-	-	TRBJ2-7	TRBV6-5	TGTGCCAGCAGTTACTCTCTGAACCTAGCGTCGCGTGAGCAGTACTTC	CASSYSLNLASREQYF
-	TRBD2	TRBJ2-1	TRBV4-1	TGCGCCAGCAGCCAGATGGGTCTAGCGGGCGCTTCGGGGAATGAGCAGTTCTTC	CASSQMGLAGASGNEQFF
-	-	TRBJ1-1	TRBV2	TGTGCCAGCAGTGGTACAGTGAACACTGAAGCTTTCTTT	CASSGTVNTEAFF
-	-	TRBJ1-5	TRBV11-2	TGTGCCAGCAGCACTGGGACTGTCCCGAATCAGCCCCAGCATTTT	CASSTGTVPNQPQHF
-	-	TRBJ2-3	TRBV7-8	TGTGCCAGCAGCAATAGGAGGGGGGGACTGGGACAAACAGATACGCAGTATTTT	CASSNRRGGLGQTDTQYF
-	-	TRBJ2-1	TRBV5-1	TGCGCCAGCAGCTTGCAGGTAGGGGGTAGGAATGAGCAGTTCTTC	CASSLQVGGRNEQFF
-	-	TRBJ1-1	TRBV6-5	TGTGCCAGCAGCTCCGGGACATGGAACACTGAAGCTTTCTTT	CASSSGTWNTEAFF
once	-	TRBJ1-1	TRBV19	TGTGCCAGTAGTAGGCAGCCCTCTGAAGCTTTCTTT	CASSRQPSEAFF
few	-	TRBJ2-5	TRBV5-1	TGCGCCAGCAGCTTGGGTGGCGGGACCACCCCAGAGACCCAGTACTTC	CASSLGGGTTPETQYF
-	-	TRBJ1-6	TRBV4-1	TGCGCCAGCAGCCAAGATCAGGGACCAAATTCACCCCTCCACTTT	CASSQDQGPNSPLHF
-	-	TRBJ1-3	TRBV11-1	TGTGCCAGCAGCTCTGGGTCCTCTGGAAACACCATATATTTT	CASSSGSSGNTIYF
-	-	TRBJ2-5	TRBV5-1	TGCGCCAGCAGCTTGGGAGGGGGGGAGACCCAGTACTTC	CASSLGGGETQYF
-	-	TRBJ1-5	TRBV6-5	TGTGCCAGCAGCCTTGAGGGAAATAATCAGCCCCAGCATTTT	CASSLEGNNQPQHF
-	-	TRBJ1-1	TRBV7-2	TGTGCCAGCAGCTCGCAGGGAGTCACTGAAGCTTTCTTT	CASSSQGVTEAFF
-	TRBD1	TRBJ2-7	TRBV4-2	TGTGCCAGCAGCCAAGGATTGGGACAGAACTACGAGCAGTACTTC	CASSQGLGQNYEQYF
-	TRBD2	TRBJ2-2	TRBV5-6	TGTGCCAGCAGCTCCCTCGGACTAGCGGGGGGCCGGGCCGGGGAGCTGTTTTTT	CASSSLGLAGGRAGELFF
-	-	TRBJ2-3	TRBV9	TGTGCCAGCAGCGTAGCGCGGGCTAGCACAGATACGCAGTATTTT	CASSVARASTDTQYF
-	-	TRBJ2-3	TRBV18	TGTGCCAGCTCACCACAAAGGAGCACAGATACGCAGTATTTT	CASSPQRSTDTQYF
-	TRBD1	TRBJ1-1	TRBV6-5	TGTGCCAGCAGTGCGACAGGGTACGGGAACACTGAAGCTTTCTTT	CASSATGYGNTEAFF
-	-	TRBJ1-3	TRBV7-9	TGTGCCAGCAGCCTAGGACCGCATTTGGCTAACACCATATATTTT	CASSLGPHLANTIYF
-	TRBD1	TRBJ2-1	TRBV6-6	TGTGCCAGCAGAACAAGGGGACAGGGAGAGTTTGAGCAGTTCTTC	CASRTRGQGEFEQFF
-	TRBD2	TRBJ2-3	TRBV6-1	TGTGCCAGCAGTGCCAGGGAGGGCCCAAATACGCAGTATTTT	CASSAREGPNTQYF
-	TRBD1	TRBJ1-3	TRBV7-2	TGTGCCAGCAGCTTTTGGGGACAGGGAGGCCTCGGTGGAAACACCATATATTTT	CASSFWGQGGLGGNTIYF
-	-	TRBJ2-2	TRBV6-1	TGTGCCAGCACCTCGACATGGAACACCGGGGAGCTGTTTTTT	CASTSTWNTGELFF